These T cell receptor beta chains were read from a single sample in a study of identifying expanded T cells in peripheral blood. Repertoires were generated with immunoSEQ multiplex PCR, while TCRdb's copy carries only in-frame clones and drops some. The sample lists 70,000 or so clones, about 90% occurring once. The sample was blood. Receptors originate from a person aged 18-70 years in good health. Both conserved end residues are part of each CDR3.

V gene	CDR3 protein
TRBV7-2	CASSEAGLIQETQYF
TRBV27	CASSFLVTGELFF
TRBV2	CASDPLPPSQGTGELFF
TRBV7-9	CASSTGWGQGGELFF
TRBV7-9	CASSRSYEQYF
TRBV2	CASSPTETGNTIYF
TRBV10-3	CAIGTGLEETQYF
TRBV4-3	CASSQDFTGTNTEAFF
TRBV6-5	CAKNYRTGWDTEAFF
TRBV7-2	CASSLAPGMSEAFF
TRBV5-1	CASSSSPDSYNEQFF
TRBV7-3	CASSGSGNTGELFF
TRBV27	CAIRSDRFPYEQYF
TRBV28	CASSLEPSGAHSPYEQYF
TRBV18	CASSQGNQGPQHF
TRBV11-2	CASRSTGGIHNEQFF
TRBV7-2	CASSSSGWSTDTQYF
TRBV29-1	CSVSGPGPQHF
TRBV27	CATSRGLVYEQYF
TRBV5-1	CASSPPGHEQFF
TRBV19	CASKQGHADTQYF
TRBV29-1	CSVRTAPYEQYF
TRBV5-5	CASSPPGAVNTGELFF
TRBV7-9	CASSWPTEKQETQYF
TRBV4-2	CASSPGQGEQYF
TRBV7-9	CASSSGVPTQYF
TRBV7-2	CASSTSQDTQYF
TRBV30	CAWNGAANTEAFF
TRBV7-7	CASSSNRDRAFPYEQYF